This T cell receptor beta chain was identified in a study of vaccination and CD4 T cells after COVID-19. An Oncomine TCR Beta short-read assay was used to sequence the DNA from cultured CD4+ T cells. TCRdb called the PCR reads again in MiXCR, with one record for every CDR3 protein. The sample includes 16,000 or so distinct CDR3 sequences, 40% to 65% of them seen just once. The treatment is: roughly ten-day PBMC culture with coronavirus spike peptide pools or control peptides (ViraFEST assay). V was shortened by 6 bases and J by 6 bases, with 21 bases between the two germline ends. The CDR3 has 16 residues. The V gene's germline CDR1 is MNHEY and CDR2 SVGEGT. A remark on this clonotype: Its cognate antigen is unknown.

The chain carries TRBV6-2 or TRBV6-3 and TRBJ2-1; a weak D match, TRBD1 (5 bases). The receptor was isolated from a human donor who had recovered from COVID-19. The specimen comprised CD4+ T cells from blood, cultured in vitro, sampled before SARS-CoV-2 vaccination. The CDR3 DNA reads TGTGCCAGCAGCCGCACTTCAGGGAAGGTACGCAATGAGCAGTTCTTC. It yields the protein CASSRTSGKVRNEQFF.